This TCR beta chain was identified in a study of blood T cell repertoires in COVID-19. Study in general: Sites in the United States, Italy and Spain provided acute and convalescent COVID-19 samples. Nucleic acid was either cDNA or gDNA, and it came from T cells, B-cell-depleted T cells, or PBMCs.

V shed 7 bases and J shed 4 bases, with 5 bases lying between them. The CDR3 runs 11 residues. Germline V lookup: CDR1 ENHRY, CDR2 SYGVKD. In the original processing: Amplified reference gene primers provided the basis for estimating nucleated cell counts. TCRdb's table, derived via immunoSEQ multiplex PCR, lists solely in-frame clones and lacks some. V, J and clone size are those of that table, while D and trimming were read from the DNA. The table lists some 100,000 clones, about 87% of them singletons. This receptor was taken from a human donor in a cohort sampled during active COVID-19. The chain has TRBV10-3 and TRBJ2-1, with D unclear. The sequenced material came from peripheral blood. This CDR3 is CAIMEYNEQFF. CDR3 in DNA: TGTGCCATCATGGAGTACAATGAGCAGTTCTTC.